The 24 T cell receptor beta chains listed next were all sequenced from one sample in a study of breast tumors, draining lymph nodes, adjacent tissues. Axillary draining lymph nodes of breast cancer patients supplied the node samples. In TCRdb, the multiplex PCR reads were re-called with MiXCR into one record per CDR3 protein. The sample shows about 180,000 distinct CDR3 sequences, 33% of them seen only once. The material sequenced was axillary lymph node tissue. These receptor sequences come from a female donor with breast cancer. Some clones in this sample may be carry-over from other donors' samples.

This clonotype has ten or more counts. The J gene is TRBJ1-6, the V gene TRBV7-6, with unresolved D. With 5 bases removed from V and 7 bases from J, the gap between germline ends came to 9 bases. This CDR3 is 13 amino acids long. From germline, CDR1 is SGHVS and CDR2 FNYEAQ. In DNA, the CDR3 is TGTGCCAGCAGCCCAGCGGGGAATTCACCCCTCCACTTT. Residues: CASSPAGNSPLHF.

This clonotype came up a few times. J is TRBJ2-6 and V is TRBV6-5; TRBD2 matches at 14 bases. The CDR3 contains 18 residues. CDR1 MNHEY and CDR2 SVGAGI come from the germline V gene. J lost 2 bases, V lost 6 bases, and 6 bases had no gene match. CDR3 DNA: TGTGCCAGCAGCCAGACTAGCGGGGGGGCAGCTGGGGCCAACGTCCTGACTTTC. Translated, it gives CASSQTSGGAAGANVLTF.

This clonotype was detected many times. The chain combines TRBV7-2 with TRBJ2-7, with 16 nucleotides matching TRBD2. This CDR3 comprises 17 residues. Trimming removed 5 bases from V and 3 bases from J; junction bases left unmatched: 7. CDR1 is SGHTA and CDR2 is FQGNSA in the germline V gene. CDR3 sequence: CASSHGTSGRARYEQYF. Here the CDR3 DNA reads TGTGCCAGCAGCCACGGGACTAGCGGGAGGGCCCGCTACGAGCAGTACTTC.

In the case of this clonotype: A much bigger clone sits one base away, suggesting this may be a read error. J is TRBJ2-5 and V is TRBV12-3 or TRBV12-4; D may be TRBD2 (5 bases). Trimming left V 5 bases short and J 5 bases short, with 12 bases between. This CDR3 spans 13 amino acids. CDR3 residues: CASSSLAQETQYF. The CDR3 coding sequence is TGTGCCAGCAGTAGCCTAGCCCAGGAGACCCAGTACTTC.

This clonotype has a handful of counts. This chain uses TRBV28 with TRBJ2-2, with D uncertain. Per the germline V gene, CDR1 is MDHEN and CDR2 is SYDVKM. This CDR3 has 14 amino acids. Trimming pared 4 bases from V and 5 bases from J, leaving 11 bases between. The CDR3: CASSSVPRTGELFF. In nucleotides, the CDR3 is TGTGCCAGCAGTTCGGTCCCCCGGACCGGGGAGCTGTTTTTT. Full variable domain (remainder filled in from reference TRBV28 and TRBJ2-2): DVKVTQSSRYLVKRTGEKVFLECVQDMDHENMFWYRQDPGLGLRLIYFSYDVKMKEKGDIPEGYSVSREKKERFSLILESASTNQTSMYLCASSSVPRTGELFFGEGSRLTVL.

This clonotype was counted ten times or more. The rearrangement links TRBV6-5 to TRBJ2-7, with 7 bases identical to TRBD2. Germline CDR1 reads MNHEY; CDR2 reads SVGAGI. The CDR3 spans 13 residues. V shed 6 bases, J shed 6 bases, and the junction held 8 bases outside the gene matches. The CDR3 DNA follows: TGTGCCAGCAGCAATGACGGCGGGGGCGAGCAGTACTTC. The encoded protein is CASSNDGGGEQYF.

To note about this clonotype: One junction end disagrees with the germline gene, perhaps due to a read error. J is TRBJ2-2 and V is TRBV7-3, with 8 bases matching TRBD1. The CDR3 totals 15 residues. In germline, CDR1 is SGHTA, CDR2 FQGTGA. CDR3 sequence reads: CASSFAAGGTEELFF. CDR3 DNA: TGTGCCAGCAGCTTCGCGGCAGGGGGCACCGAGGAGCTGTTTTTT.

V gene TRBV7-9 combines with J gene TRBJ2-3, with 10 positions matching TRBD2. Germline trimming cut 4 bases from V and 2 bases from J; bases unmatched to any gene: 6. Germline values: CDR1 SEHNR, CDR2 FQNEAQ (reference sequence). This CDR3 is built from 16 residues. This CDR3 reads CASSSPGLAITDTQYF. For the CDR3, the DNA is TGTGCCAGCAGCTCCCCGGGACTAGCGATCACAGATACGCAGTATTTT. Complete variable domain (other parts from reference TRBV7-9 and TRBJ2-3): DTGVSQNPRHKITKRGQNVTFRCDPISEHNRLYWYRQTLGQGPEFLTYFQNEAQLEKSRLLSDRFSAERPKGSFSTLEIQRTEQGDSAMYLCASSSPGLAITDTQYFGPGTRLTVL.

Turning to this clonotype: No DNA is shown, since the ends of the CDR3 on it are uncertain; the CDR3 is the one TCRdb lists. The rearrangement links TRBV5-5 to TRBJ2-7; the table's TRBD2 call for D was not verified on the DNA. Germline V gene data show CDR1 as SGHKS and CDR2 as YYEKEE (reference sequence). Including both end residues, the CDR3 is 20 amino acids long. The CDR3 loop is CASSFYICSELAGDGYEQYF.

This clonotype was found many times. The chain combines TRBV5-1 with TRBJ2-7; TRBD1 matches 7 bases. The J segment lost 3 bases and the V segment lost 3 bases, leaving 6 bases of the junction unmatched. Germline CDR1 is SGHRS and CDR2 is YFSETQ. This CDR3 spans 14 amino acids. In nucleotides, the CDR3 is TGCGCCAGCAGCTACGACAGGGAAGGCTACGAGCAGTACTTC. As protein: CASSYDREGYEQYF.

In its sample, this clonotype was seen many times. The V call is TRBV12-3 or TRBV12-4, the J call TRBJ2-7; TRBD1 aligns across 9 bases. The V and J ends lost 8 bases and 4 bases, in that order; junction bases with no gene match: 6. This CDR3 spans 13 amino acids. The CDR3 loop reads CASVSGQGYEQYF. The CDR3 DNA follows: TGTGCCAGCGTATCGGGACAGGGATACGAGCAGTACTTC.

The rearrangement joins TRBV6-5 to TRBJ1-1; maybe TRBD1 (6 bases). Germline values: CDR1 MNHEY, CDR2 SVGAGI. V dropped 2 bases and J dropped 3 bases, with 7 bases sitting between them. The CDR3 runs to 13 residues. CDR3: CASSYRGYTEAFF. The CDR3 nucleotides read TGTGCCAGCAGTTACAGGGGGTACACTGAAGCTTTCTTT.

A few counts support this clonotype. This rearrangement joins TRBV6-6 to TRBJ1-5; D is possibly TRBD1 (5 bases). V was pared by 2 bases and J by 0 bases, with 14 bases between. Looked up from germline, CDR1 is MNHNY and CDR2 is SVGAGI (reference sequence). This CDR3 contains 17 residues. The CDR3 is CASSYGADPYSNQPQHF. DNA for the CDR3: TGTGCCAGCAGTTACGGGGCGGACCCTTATAGCAATCAGCCCCAGCATTTT.

This clonotype has ten or more counts. This CDR3 reads CSARDTSGTSGLYNEQFF. CDR3 DNA sequence: TGCAGTGCTAGAGATACATCAGGAACTAGCGGGCTATACAATGAGCAGTTCTTC. The chain employs TRBV20-1 and TRBJ2-1, with 9 bases aligning to TRBD2. Germline CDR1 DFQATT, CDR2 SNEGSKA (reference sequence). The V gene end was trimmed by 0 bases and the J gene end by 4 bases; junction bases not matched to a gene: 13. This CDR3 is built from 18 residues.

This clonotype was seen many times. CDR3 in amino acids: CSVTGQGTDTQYF. The CDR3, as DNA: TGCAGCGTTACGGGACAGGGGACAGATACGCAGTATTTT. V and J are TRBV29-1 and TRBJ2-3; 10 positions agree with TRBD1. Unmatched junction bases numbered 2, after V lost 5 bases and J lost 3 bases. Germline loops: CDR1 SQVTM, CDR2 ANQGSEA. CDR3 length: 13 residues.

The table lists this clonotype with many counts. Germline is not matched at one junction end, which may reflect a read error. This chain connects TRBV24-1 to TRBJ2-7, with D possibly matching TRBD2 (5 bases). The length of the CDR3 is 15 residues. Germline V gives CDR1 KGHDR, CDR2 SFDVKD. CDR3 sequence reads: CATSDYEASSHEQYF. In nucleotides, the CDR3 is TGTGCCACCAGTGATTATGAGGCTAGCTCCCACGAGCAGTACTTC.

This clonotype has at least ten counts. CDR3 nucleotides: TGTGCCAGCAGCTTAGGGGTAGCAACTAATGAAAAACTGTTTTTT. The encoded protein is CASSLGVATNEKLFF. The rearrangement links TRBV7-9 to TRBJ1-4; D remains ambiguous. The germline gives CDR1 SEHNR, CDR2 FQNEAQ (reference sequence). V lost 1 base and J lost 0, with 6 bases in between. This CDR3 spans 15 amino acids.

This clonotype was seen a handful of times. J is TRBJ1-5 and V is TRBV28; a weak D match, TRBD1 (6 bases). CDR3 length: 14 amino acids. Germline CDR1 reads MDHEN; CDR2 reads SYDVKM. Trimming left V 7 bases short and J 1 base short, with 11 bases between. As DNA, the CDR3 is TGTGCCAGCACCCCGGACAGCAGCAATCAGCCCCAGCATTTT. It translates to CASTPDSSNQPQHF.

A word on this clonotype: As the CDR3 is not closed by the conserved phenylalanine or tryptophan, this likely results from a read error. The rearrangement links TRBV5-6 to TRBJ1-1; weak D call: TRBD1 (6 bases). The germline V gene has CDR1 SGHDT and CDR2 YYEEEE. The V gene lost 3 bases and the J gene lost 11 bases, with 14 bases spanning the gap. CDR3 length: 12 residues. CDR3 sequence reads: CASSSPGVGAFL. CDR3 sequence (DNA): TGTGCCAGCAGCTCCCCAGGGGTAGGTGCTTTCCTT.

For this clonotype: This may arise from a read error, as a much more abundant clone is one base away. J is TRBJ2-2 and V is TRBV6-5; D is uncertain. The CDR3 spans 15 residues. Germline V gene lookup returns CDR1 MNHEY and CDR2 SVGAGI. The CDR3 coding sequence is TGTGCCAGCAGTAACTCGGCACGCCCCACCGGGGAGCTGTTTTTT. Its translation: CASSNSARPTGELFF.

The sample holds a few counts of this clonotype. The chain is built from TRBV6-5 and TRBJ2-3; D may match TRBD1 or TRBD2 (5 bases each). The CDR3 has 14 residues. CDR1 MNHEY and CDR2 SVGAGI come from the germline V gene. V gave up 8 bases and J gave up 1 base, with 13 bases separating them. CDR3 nucleotides: TGTGCCAGCGGGCTTCGGGACGGCACAGATACGCAGTATTTT. Residues: CASGLRDGTDTQYF.

This clonotype was recorded many times. J is TRBJ1-3 and V is TRBV29-1; 7 bases align to TRBD1. This CDR3 has 18 amino acids. Germline V lookup: CDR1 SQVTM, CDR2 ANQGSEA. The ends lost 5 bases at V and 1 base at J; junction bases unmatched: 17. This CDR3 reads CSVQFEGSRGISGNTIYF. CDR3 coding DNA: TGCAGCGTTCAATTTGAGGGAAGCAGGGGGATTTCTGGAAACACCATATATTTT.

Details on this clonotype: This may arise from a read error, as a much more abundant clone is one base away. This CDR3 reads CASRSAGGSNEQFF. The CDR3 nucleotides read TGTGCCAGCAGGAGCGCGGGAGGGAGTAATGAGCAGTTCTTC. The J gene is TRBJ2-1, the V gene TRBV12-3 or TRBV12-4, with 9 bases fitting TRBD2. The CDR3 length is 14 residues. With V trimmed by 6 bases and J by 7 bases, 7 bases remained unmatched.

Of note for this clonotype: At one end the junction does not follow the germline gene, possibly because of a read error. The genes are TRBV28 and TRBJ2-5, with 12 bases identical to TRBD2. The CDR3 totals 16 residues. The germline CDR1 and CDR2 sequences are MDHEN and SYDVKM. The CDR3 sequence is CANSPFGLAGGETQYF. CDR3 DNA: TGTGCCAACAGTCCCTTTGGTCTAGCGGGAGGGGAGACCCAGTACTTC. Full variable domain (remainder filled in from reference TRBV28 and TRBJ2-5): DVKVTQSSRYLVKRTGEKVFLECVQDMDHENMFWYRQDPGLGLRLIYFSYDVKMKEKGDIPEGYSVSREKKERFSLILESASTNQTSMYLCANSPFGLAGGETQYFGPGTRLLVL.